A selection of T cell receptor beta chains follows, all from one sample in a study of radiation and T cells in renal cell carcinoma. The assay was immunoSEQ multiplex PCR, and TCRdb's table has in-frame clones only and misses some. The sample holds over 120,000 clones, 70% to 90% seen once. The sequenced sample was blood, obtained from a patient whose treatment included radiotherapy and nephrectomy. The receptors here all came from a woman aged 45-59 years with renal cell carcinoma. CDR3s include the opening cysteine and the closing phenylalanine or tryptophan. The order of the fields is clone size, D gene, J gene, V gene, CDR3 DNA, CDR3 protein. D genes are given only for firm matches. Expanded clones are given a class, and other clones once, few, many or no size at all.

abundance: .
d_gene: .
j_gene: TRBJ1-5
v_gene: TRBV19
CDR3nt: TGTGCCAGTAGCCTTCGGACAGCACACAATCAGCCCCAGCATTTT
CDR3aa: CASSLRTAHNQPQHF

abundance: .
d_gene: TRBD2
j_gene: TRBJ2-3
v_gene: TRBV7-2
CDR3nt: TGTGCCAGCAGCTCCCAGGGGACTAGCGCTAGCACAGATACGCAGTATTTT
CDR3aa: CASSSQGTSASTDTQYF

abundance: .
d_gene: .
j_gene: TRBJ1-6
v_gene: TRBV4-3
CDR3nt: TGCGCCAGCAGCCCGACCACAGACAGGAGCTCCTATAATTCACCCCTCCACTTT
CDR3aa: CASSPTTDRSSYNSPLHF

abundance: .
d_gene: TRBD1
j_gene: TRBJ2-1
v_gene: TRBV5-5
CDR3nt: TGTGCCAGCAGCCTTAGGACAGGGGGTAGCGGGGAGCTAGATGAGCAGTTCTTC
CDR3aa: CASSLRTGGSGELDEQFF

abundance: few
d_gene: .
j_gene: TRBJ1-4
v_gene: TRBV19
CDR3nt: TGTGCCAGTAGTATCTCCGGGACGGAAAATGAAAAACTGTTTTTT
CDR3aa: CASSISGTENEKLFF

abundance: .
d_gene: TRBD1
j_gene: TRBJ1-2
v_gene: TRBV13
CDR3nt: TGTGCCAGCAGCTCCGGACAGGGATCCGCCTTCTATGGCTACACCTTC
CDR3aa: CASSSGQGSAFYGYTF

abundance: .
d_gene: .
j_gene: TRBJ1-4
v_gene: TRBV27
CDR3nt: TGTGCCAGCAGACCCCACAATTCAGGGCGGGAAAAACTGTTTTTT
CDR3aa: CASRPHNSGREKLFF

abundance: .
d_gene: .
j_gene: TRBJ2-7
v_gene: TRBV5-4
CDR3nt: TGTGCCAGCAGCGTTTCCCCGGGTGCGTACGAGCAGTACTTC
CDR3aa: CASSVSPGAYEQYF

abundance: .
d_gene: .
j_gene: TRBJ2-7
v_gene: TRBV7-9
CDR3nt: TGTGCCAGCAGCTTCGGATCCTTACTTGACTACGAGCAGTACTTC
CDR3aa: CASSFGSLLDYEQYF

abundance: .
d_gene: .
j_gene: TRBJ2-2
v_gene: TRBV7-8
CDR3nt: TGTGCCAGCAGCCTTCGCTTATACACCGGGGAGCTGTTTTTT
CDR3aa: CASSLRLYTGELFF

abundance: .
d_gene: .
j_gene: TRBJ2-4
v_gene: TRBV10-3
CDR3nt: TGTGCCATCAGTGTGTTGGGGGGCGAATCCAACATTCAGTACTTC
CDR3aa: CAISVLGGESNIQYF

abundance: .
d_gene: .
j_gene: TRBJ1-5
v_gene: TRBV5-5
CDR3nt: TGTGCCAGCAGCCGGCAGGTAGAGAGCAATCAGCCCCAGCATTTT
CDR3aa: CASSRQVESNQPQHF

abundance: .
d_gene: TRBD2
j_gene: TRBJ2-1
v_gene: TRBV11-1
CDR3nt: TGTGCCAGCAGCTACGGGACTAGCGGGGCCGATGAGCAGTTCTTC
CDR3aa: CASSYGTSGADEQFF

abundance: few
d_gene: .
j_gene: TRBJ1-2
v_gene: TRBV5-8
CDR3nt: TGTGCCAGCAGGGACATCAGCGGTCAAGGGATAACTTATGGCTACACCTTC
CDR3aa: CASRDISGQGITYGYTF

abundance: .
d_gene: TRBD1
j_gene: TRBJ1-1
v_gene: TRBV9
CDR3nt: TGTGCCAGCAGCGTAGGTGGGGGGACAGCCATGAACACTGAAGCTTTCTTT
CDR3aa: CASSVGGGTAMNTEAFF

abundance: .
d_gene: .
j_gene: TRBJ1-5
v_gene: TRBV6-6
CDR3nt: TGTGCCAGCAGTTACGGGGGGGGCAATCAGCCCCAGCATTTT
CDR3aa: CASSYGGGNQPQHF

abundance: .
d_gene: .
j_gene: TRBJ2-7
v_gene: TRBV7-9
CDR3nt: TGTGCCAGCAGCTTAGGTAGGGGGGTTGGACCGCAGTACTTC
CDR3aa: CASSLGRGVGPQYF

abundance: .
d_gene: .
j_gene: TRBJ2-7
v_gene: TRBV12-5
CDR3nt: TGTGCTAGTGGTTTGGACGGTGGAGGTTCGCCCTACGAGCAGTACTTC
CDR3aa: CASGLDGGGSPYEQYF

abundance: .
d_gene: TRBD1
j_gene: TRBJ1-1
v_gene: TRBV5-1
CDR3nt: TGCGCCAGCAGCCCTCGGACAGGCACGAACACTGAAGCTTTCTTT
CDR3aa: CASSPRTGTNTEAFF

abundance: .
d_gene: TRBD2
j_gene: TRBJ2-1
v_gene: TRBV18
CDR3nt: TGTGCCAGCTCACCACCTCCGGGACTAGCGGCCCTCTACAATGAGCAGTTCTTC
CDR3aa: CASSPPPGLAALYNEQFF

abundance: .
d_gene: .
j_gene: TRBJ1-4
v_gene: TRBV4-1
CDR3nt: TGCGCCAGCAGGGCCTACACAAATGAAAAACTGTTTTTT
CDR3aa: CASRAYTNEKLFF

abundance: .
d_gene: .
j_gene: TRBJ1-1
v_gene: TRBV6-1
CDR3nt: TGTGCCAGCAGTTCCTACAGGGAGGGGACTGAAGCTTTCTTT
CDR3aa: CASSSYREGTEAFF

abundance: .
d_gene: TRBD1
j_gene: TRBJ1-1
v_gene: TRBV5-8
CDR3nt: TGTGCCAGCAGCTCGCGGGACAGGGAGAACACTGAAGCTTTCTTT
CDR3aa: CASSSRDRENTEAFF

abundance: once
d_gene: .
j_gene: TRBJ1-1
v_gene: TRBV6-4
CDR3nt: TGTGCCAGCAGCCTCCAAACCCGGGGGGAGTTAGAGAACACTGAAGCTTTCTTT
CDR3aa: CASSLQTRGELENTEAFF

abundance: .
d_gene: .
j_gene: TRBJ1-6
v_gene: TRBV5-1
CDR3nt: TGCGCCAGCAGCTTGACGGATATGAATTCACCCCTCCACTTT
CDR3aa: CASSLTDMNSPLHF

abundance: .
d_gene: .
j_gene: TRBJ2-2
v_gene: TRBV5-1
CDR3nt: TGCGCCAGCAGCTCGGACAGCTATCTGACCGGGGAGCTGTTTTTT
CDR3aa: CASSSDSYLTGELFF

abundance: .
d_gene: TRBD1
j_gene: TRBJ1-6
v_gene: TRBV7-9
CDR3nt: TGTGCCAGCAGCCCAAGCCTGGGACAGGGAGATTCACCCCTCCACTTT
CDR3aa: CASSPSLGQGDSPLHF

abundance: once
d_gene: .
j_gene: TRBJ1-5
v_gene: TRBV28
CDR3nt: TGTGCCATTTCAGGGAGGGTTGGCAATCAGCCCCAGCATTTT
CDR3aa: CAISGRVGNQPQHF

abundance: .
d_gene: .
j_gene: TRBJ2-1
v_gene: TRBV6-1
CDR3nt: TGTGCCAGCAGGCACAATGAGCAGTTCTTC
CDR3aa: CASRHNEQFF